One TCR beta chain is described in this entry. The sample contains more than one DNA sequence encoding this CDR3. Sequenced by immunoSEQ multiplex PCR; TCRdb stores in-frame clones only, minus some. The profile shows a few hundred thousand clones, less than 90% of them singletons. This specimen comes from a study of blood T cell repertoires in COVID-19. About the study: Both acute and convalescent COVID-19 samples were obtained from the United States, Italy and Spain.

The CDR3 totals 13 residues. Germline V gene lookup returns CDR1 SNHLY and CDR2 FYNNEI. Trimming took off 5 bases at V and 1 base at J, with 8 bases between the two ends. Categorization into cohorts depended on clinical history that participants reported. For recovered donors of Cohort 3, there were two negative PCRs, clearance, or symptom resolution. The chain links TRBV2 to TRBJ1-1, with D maybe TRBD1 (6 bases). This clonotype originated in a woman in her forties or fifties who had recovered from COVID-19. Sequencing input: PBMCs or T cells enriched from blood (not recorded which). The CDR3 sequence is CASSLQGNTEAFF. CDR3 sequence (DNA): TGTGCCAGCAGTTTACAGGGGAACACTGAAGCTTTCTTT.